The rows below give T cell receptor beta chains drawn from one sample of a study of neurological immune-mediated disorders. TCRdb re-called the 5' RACE reads through MiXCR, storing one row per CDR3 protein. Altogether about 46,000 distinct CDR3 sequences are present, 2.5% to 3.5% being singletons, with the ten largest covering over 12%. Source material: PBMCs. The origin of the receptors is a woman aged 50 to 60 with multiple sclerosis. Each CDR3 is given with its conserved first and last residue. The order of the fields is D gene, J gene, clone size, V gene, CDR3 DNA, CDR3 protein. D genes are given only for firm matches. Clone size appears in some rows only: once, few, many, or a class for an expanded clone.

NA	TRBJ1-1	many	TRBV20-1	TGCAGTGCTAGAGATGTCCAGAGAGAAGCTTTCTTT	CSARDVQREAFF
TRBD1	TRBJ1-1	NA	TRBV5-1	TGCGCCAGCAGGGAGGGACAGGGGACTGAAGCTTTCTTT	CASREGQGTEAFF
NA	TRBJ1-6	many	TRBV10-3	TGTGCCATCACAGACGACGGCCCAAATTCACCCCTCCACTTT	CAITDDGPNSPLHF
TRBD1	TRBJ2-1	many	TRBV7-3	TGTGCCAGCAGCTTAGGAGTGGGACAGGAGCAGTTCTTC	CASSLGVGQEQFF
NA	TRBJ2-1	many	TRBV25-1	TGTGCCAGCAGTGGACCGCGGGGTCACAATGAGCAGTTCTTC	CASSGPRGHNEQFF
NA	TRBJ2-7	many	TRBV6-2/TRBV6-3	TGTGCCAGCAGTTACCCTGTGTCCGGATCTGGAGAGCAGTACTTC	CASSYPVSGSGEQYF
NA	TRBJ2-1	many	TRBV9	TGTGCCAGCAGTTCTACCGTCGGGGCCTACTCCTACAATGAGCAGTTCTTC	CASSSTVGAYSYNEQFF
NA	TRBJ2-3	many	TRBV12-3/TRBV12-4	TGTGCCAGCACCCTATTGGGGGATTGGGCTACAGATACGCAGTATTTT	CASTLLGDWATDTQYF
NA	TRBJ2-7	many	TRBV7-9	TGTGCCAGCAGCGGCGGTCAAACAGGGCTCTACGAGCAGTACTTC	CASSGGQTGLYEQYF
NA	TRBJ1-1	many	TRBV5-1	TGCGCCAGCAGCTTGGGCGGAGGTAGGGAGGCTTTCTTT	CASSLGGGREAFF
NA	TRBJ1-6	many	TRBV27	TGTGCCAGCAGTTTTAACAGGGAGAATTCACCCCTCCACTTT	CASSFNRENSPLHF
NA	TRBJ2-5	many	TRBV11-2	TGTGCCAGCAGCTTACGACGTGGGGCTGGCCAAGAGACCCAGTACTTC	CASSLRRGAGQETQYF
NA	TRBJ1-6	many	TRBV2	TGTGCCAGCACCGAGGTTCAGAATTCACCCCTCCACTTT	CASTEVQNSPLHF
NA	TRBJ2-5	many	TRBV5-6	TGTGCCAGCAGCCGTAGCGGACTACAAGAGACCCAGTACTTC	CASSRSGLQETQYF
NA	TRBJ1-1	many	TRBV7-8	TGTGCCAGCAGCAAATACCCGATGAACACTGAAGCTTTCTTT	CASSKYPMNTEAFF
NA	TRBJ1-1	few	TRBV20-1	TGCAGTGCTAGAGGCGCGGGGGGTTTCACTGAAGCTTTCTTT	CSARGAGGFTEAFF
TRBD2	TRBJ2-1	many	TRBV5-1	TGCGCCAGCAGACAGATTGGGACTAGCGGGACCAACAATGAGCAGTTCTTC	CASRQIGTSGTNNEQFF
TRBD1	TRBJ1-2	many	TRBV6-6	TGTGCCAGCAGTTACCTACAGGGGGGCTGGGACTATGGCTACACCTTC	CASSYLQGGWDYGYTF
TRBD1	TRBJ2-7	many	TRBV20-1	TGCAGGGGACAGGGGCCCTCCTACGAGCAGTACTTC	CRGQGPSYEQYF
NA	TRBJ2-7	many	TRBV3-1	TGTGCCAGCAGCCAAAGTTACGAGCAGTACTTC	CASSQSYEQYF
NA	TRBJ2-3	many	TRBV7-2	TGTGCCAGCAGTGGCAGGGGAACCAGCACAGATACGCAGTATTTT	CASSGRGTSTDTQYF